These T cell receptor beta chains were read from a single sample in a study of shared clonotypes between healthy human individuals. TCRdb keeps only in-frame clones here, not all; method: immunoSEQ multiplex PCR. The sample holds about 820,000 clones, 80% to 95% seen once. Sequenced: naive CD8+ T cells sorted from blood. The receptors here all came from a young man in good health. The CDR3 runs from the conserved cysteine through the conserved F or W. The D gene is left open where the match is weak. Clone size is not always given. Where it is, it says once, few, many or a class for expanded clones.

clone size: NA; D gene: NA; V gene: TRBV4-1; J gene: TRBJ2-7; CDR3 DNA: TGCGCCAGCAGCCAAGGCAGGCAATACCAACCCTACGAGCAGTACTTC; CDR3 protein: CASSQGRQYQPYEQYF
clone size: NA; D gene: NA; V gene: TRBV9; J gene: TRBJ1-1; CDR3 DNA: TGTGCCAGCAGCGTATCGGGGAAAGGAGGCACTGAAGCTTTCTTT; CDR3 protein: CASSVSGKGGTEAFF
clone size: NA; D gene: NA; V gene: TRBV27; J gene: TRBJ2-3; CDR3 DNA: TGTGCCAGCAGTTTATCAGGGTCGGCAGATACGCAGTATTTT; CDR3 protein: CASSLSGSADTQYF
clone size: NA; D gene: TRBD1; V gene: TRBV2; J gene: TRBJ2-6; CDR3 DNA: TGTGCCAGCAGTGAATTTAGGACAGGGGGCTCTGGGGCCAACGTCCTGACTTTC; CDR3 protein: CASSEFRTGGSGANVLTF
clone size: NA; D gene: NA; V gene: TRBV7-2; J gene: TRBJ2-7; CDR3 DNA: TGTGCCAGCAGCTTAGGGTGGGGCTCCCAAGAGCAGTACTTC; CDR3 protein: CASSLGWGSQEQYF
clone size: NA; D gene: NA; V gene: TRBV5-1; J gene: TRBJ1-5; CDR3 DNA: TGCGCCAGCAGCCACACAAGCAATCAGCCCCAGCATTTT; CDR3 protein: CASSHTSNQPQHF
clone size: NA; D gene: NA; V gene: TRBV12-5; J gene: TRBJ2-2; CDR3 DNA: TGTGCTAGTGCCCTAGGGGGTAAAGACGGGGAGCTGTTTTTT; CDR3 protein: CASALGGKDGELFF
clone size: NA; D gene: TRBD1; V gene: TRBV29-1; J gene: TRBJ1-1; CDR3 DNA: TGCAGCGTGGGACAACAGGGGGCAGATCGAACAGCTTTCTTT; CDR3 protein: CSVGQQGADRTAFF
clone size: NA; D gene: NA; V gene: TRBV27; J gene: TRBJ2-3; CDR3 DNA: TGTGCCAGCAGTTTAATCCCAGTCCGAGGCACAGATACGCAGTATTTT; CDR3 protein: CASSLIPVRGTDTQYF
clone size: NA; D gene: TRBD1; V gene: TRBV2; J gene: TRBJ2-7; CDR3 DNA: TGTGCCAGCAGTGATCCCTTTACGGGACAGGGGTTGTACGAGCAGTACTTC; CDR3 protein: CASSDPFTGQGLYEQYF
clone size: NA; D gene: NA; V gene: TRBV2; J gene: TRBJ1-4; CDR3 DNA: TGTGCCAGCAACGAGCCGGAGGCAGCTAATGAAAAACTGTTTTTT; CDR3 protein: CASNEPEAANEKLFF
clone size: NA; D gene: NA; V gene: TRBV10-2; J gene: TRBJ2-3; CDR3 DNA: TGCGCCAGCAGTGGGGCCGACACAGATACGCAGTATTTT; CDR3 protein: CASSGADTDTQYF
clone size: NA; D gene: NA; V gene: TRBV4-1; J gene: TRBJ2-7; CDR3 DNA: TGCGCCAGCAGCTCCGCCTCCGAGCAGTACTTC; CDR3 protein: CASSSASEQYF
clone size: NA; D gene: TRBD2; V gene: TRBV27; J gene: TRBJ2-1; CDR3 DNA: TGTGCCAGCAGTTTCGGGAGGAGCTCCTACAATGAGCAGTTCTTC; CDR3 protein: CASSFGRSSYNEQFF
clone size: NA; D gene: NA; V gene: TRBV27; J gene: TRBJ1-1; CDR3 DNA: TGTGCCAGCAGGACAGGGAACACTGAAGCTTTCTTT; CDR3 protein: CASRTGNTEAFF
clone size: NA; D gene: NA; V gene: TRBV4-3; J gene: TRBJ2-7; CDR3 DNA: TGCGCCAGCAGCCAATTTGAGCAGGGACAAAGATACGAGCAGTACTTC; CDR3 protein: CASSQFEQGQRYEQYF
clone size: NA; D gene: TRBD2; V gene: TRBV7-2; J gene: TRBJ2-7; CDR3 DNA: TGTGCCAGCAGCTCCTCGACTAGCGGGTTATCCTACGAGCAGTACTTC; CDR3 protein: CASSSSTSGLSYEQYF
clone size: NA; D gene: TRBD2; V gene: TRBV9; J gene: TRBJ2-7; CDR3 DNA: TGTGCCAGCAGCATTGCTAGCGGGAGTTACGAGCAGTACTTC; CDR3 protein: CASSIASGSYEQYF
clone size: NA; D gene: TRBD2; V gene: TRBV28; J gene: TRBJ2-5; CDR3 DNA: TGTGCCAGCAGTTTATATGGCGGTAGCGGGAGTCAGACCCAGTACTTC; CDR3 protein: CASSLYGGSGSQTQYF
clone size: NA; D gene: TRBD2; V gene: TRBV4-1; J gene: TRBJ2-1; CDR3 DNA: TGCGCCAGCAGCCAAGACCCGGGACTAGCGAGCAATGAGCAGTTCTTC; CDR3 protein: CASSQDPGLASNEQFF
clone size: NA; D gene: NA; V gene: TRBV19; J gene: TRBJ2-7; CDR3 DNA: TGTGCCAGTAGTGCGATGACAAGCGCCTACGAGCAGTACTTC; CDR3 protein: CASSAMTSAYEQYF
clone size: NA; D gene: NA; V gene: TRBV6-6; J gene: TRBJ2-7; CDR3 DNA: TGTGCCAGCAGTTACACCGAACAGGGGAGGTCCTACGAGCAGTACTTC; CDR3 protein: CASSYTEQGRSYEQYF
clone size: NA; D gene: NA; V gene: TRBV5-6; J gene: TRBJ2-2; CDR3 DNA: TGTGCCAGCAGCTTGGGGGCCGGGGAGCTGTTTTTT; CDR3 protein: CASSLGAGELFF
clone size: NA; D gene: NA; V gene: TRBV19; J gene: TRBJ2-2; CDR3 DNA: TGTGCCAGTAGTATCTCAATGTACACCGGGGAGCTGTTTTTT; CDR3 protein: CASSISMYTGELFF
clone size: once; D gene: NA; V gene: TRBV5-8; J gene: TRBJ2-2; CDR3 DNA: TGTGCCAGCAGCTTGGCCAGGGGAAACACCGGGGAGCTGTTTTTT; CDR3 protein: CASSLARGNTGELFF
clone size: NA; D gene: NA; V gene: TRBV7-9; J gene: TRBJ1-3; CDR3 DNA: TGTGCCAGCAGTCCCTCTGGAAACACCATATATTTT; CDR3 protein: CASSPSGNTIYF
clone size: once; D gene: NA; V gene: TRBV9; J gene: TRBJ2-7; CDR3 DNA: TGTGCCAGCAGCGTAGGGGGTAGCGGATACGAGCAGTACTTC; CDR3 protein: CASSVGGSGYEQYF
clone size: NA; D gene: NA; V gene: TRBV2; J gene: TRBJ2-7; CDR3 DNA: TGTGCCAGCAGGACGGCGGCCGGGGCGAAACTAGCTGAAACCTACGAGCAGTACTTC; CDR3 protein: CASRTAAGAKLAETYEQYF
clone size: NA; D gene: TRBD1; V gene: TRBV7-9; J gene: TRBJ2-2; CDR3 DNA: TGTGCCAGCAGCCGGGACAGGGTGAGGTCCGGGGAGCTGTTTTTT; CDR3 protein: CASSRDRVRSGELFF
clone size: NA; D gene: NA; V gene: TRBV27; J gene: TRBJ2-5; CDR3 DNA: TGTGCCAGCAGTTTACGGGCTCACCTACAAGAGACCCAGTACTTC; CDR3 protein: CASSLRAHLQETQYF
clone size: NA; D gene: TRBD1; V gene: TRBV7-6; J gene: TRBJ2-7; CDR3 DNA: TGTGCCAGCAGCCCGACCGGACAGGGGGCTCTCGAGCAGTACTTC; CDR3 protein: CASSPTGQGALEQYF
clone size: NA; D gene: NA; V gene: TRBV19; J gene: TRBJ2-4; CDR3 DNA: TGTGCCAGTAGTAACCAGGGATTACTAGGCAAAAACATTCAGTACTTC; CDR3 protein: CASSNQGLLGKNIQYF
clone size: NA; D gene: NA; V gene: TRBV6-6; J gene: TRBJ2-2; CDR3 DNA: TGTGCCAGCAGTTACTGGCCCGGGGAGCTGTTTTTT; CDR3 protein: CASSYWPGELFF
clone size: once; D gene: TRBD2; V gene: TRBV27; J gene: TRBJ2-7; CDR3 DNA: TGTGCCAGCAGTCCCCTCTCTAGCGGGAGCGACGAGCAGTACTTC; CDR3 protein: CASSPLSSGSDEQYF
clone size: NA; D gene: NA; V gene: TRBV5-5; J gene: TRBJ2-1; CDR3 DNA: TGTGCCAGCAGCTTATCCACGCTGAGCTCCTACAATGAGCAGTTCTTC; CDR3 protein: CASSLSTLSSYNEQFF
clone size: NA; D gene: NA; V gene: TRBV10-1; J gene: TRBJ2-7; CDR3 DNA: TGCGCCAGCAGTGAGGGGGGCCCCCGGACCCACGAGCAGTACTTC; CDR3 protein: CASSEGGPRTHEQYF
clone size: NA; D gene: TRBD1; V gene: TRBV7-8; J gene: TRBJ1-1; CDR3 DNA: TGTGCCAGCAGCCAATACGGACAGGGACGTCCTGAAGCTTTCTTT; CDR3 protein: CASSQYGQGRPEAFF
clone size: NA; D gene: TRBD2; V gene: TRBV9; J gene: TRBJ2-1; CDR3 DNA: TGTGCCAGCAGCGTAGATGCTAGCGGGAGGGTGGATGAGCAGTTCTTC; CDR3 protein: CASSVDASGRVDEQFF
clone size: NA; D gene: TRBD2; V gene: TRBV27; J gene: TRBJ2-7; CDR3 DNA: TGTGCCAGCAGCATAGCGGGAGGGAGCTCCTACGAGCAGTACTTC; CDR3 protein: CASSIAGGSSYEQYF
clone size: NA; D gene: NA; V gene: TRBV15; J gene: TRBJ1-1; CDR3 DNA: TGTGCCACCAGCAGAGTATTACCCGATGTCGCTTTCTTT; CDR3 protein: CATSRVLPDVAFF
clone size: NA; D gene: NA; V gene: TRBV27; J gene: TRBJ1-5; CDR3 DNA: TGTGCCAGCAGTTCAGGTCCTGAAGATAGCAATCAGCCCCAGCATTTT; CDR3 protein: CASSSGPEDSNQPQHF
clone size: NA; D gene: NA; V gene: TRBV28; J gene: TRBJ2-3; CDR3 DNA: TGTGCCAGCAGTTCCGGGGTGCGCACAGATACGCAGTATTTT; CDR3 protein: CASSSGVRTDTQYF
clone size: NA; D gene: TRBD1; V gene: TRBV10-2; J gene: TRBJ2-2; CDR3 DNA: TGCGCCAGCAGTCCGACCTCAAACAGGGGCACCGGGGAGCTGTTTTTT; CDR3 protein: CASSPTSNRGTGELFF
clone size: NA; D gene: TRBD1; V gene: TRBV10-3; J gene: TRBJ2-7; CDR3 DNA: TGTGCCATCAGTGAGTCGGACAGGGTCCACGAGCAGTACTTC; CDR3 protein: CAISESDRVHEQYF
clone size: NA; D gene: NA; V gene: TRBV11-2; J gene: TRBJ2-2; CDR3 DNA: TGTGCCAGCAGTATTATCAGCACCGGGGAGCTGTTTTTT; CDR3 protein: CASSIISTGELFF
clone size: NA; D gene: NA; V gene: TRBV7-9; J gene: TRBJ2-7; CDR3 DNA: TGTGCCAGCACTTTTGTTACGGCCAGAAACTACGAGCAGTACTTC; CDR3 protein: CASTFVTARNYEQYF
clone size: NA; D gene: NA; V gene: TRBV2; J gene: TRBJ2-7; CDR3 DNA: TGTGCCAGCAGTGGACGAGGGCAGTACTTC; CDR3 protein: CASSGRGQYF
clone size: NA; D gene: NA; V gene: TRBV28; J gene: TRBJ2-5; CDR3 DNA: TGTGCCAGCCGTCGACTGGGGTACGGGACCCAGTACTTC; CDR3 protein: CASRRLGYGTQYF
clone size: NA; D gene: TRBD1; V gene: TRBV5-8; J gene: TRBJ1-2; CDR3 DNA: TGTGCCAGCAGCTGGACAGGGGGGTATGGCTACACCTTC; CDR3 protein: CASSWTGGYGYTF
clone size: NA; D gene: NA; V gene: TRBV4-2; J gene: TRBJ1-1; CDR3 DNA: TGTGCCAGCAGCGACAACAATTTGAACACTGAAGCTTTCTTT; CDR3 protein: CASSDNNLNTEAFF
clone size: NA; D gene: NA; V gene: TRBV9; J gene: TRBJ2-1; CDR3 DNA: TGTGCCAGCAGCGTCCACTCCACAGGGACGGACTCCATCTATGAGCAGTTCTTC; CDR3 protein: CASSVHSTGTDSIYEQFF
clone size: NA; D gene: NA; V gene: TRBV2; J gene: TRBJ2-7; CDR3 DNA: TGTGCCAGCAGTGGGGACCCCGCCTACGAGCAGTACTTC; CDR3 protein: CASSGDPAYEQYF
clone size: NA; D gene: NA; V gene: TRBV9; J gene: TRBJ2-7; CDR3 DNA: TGTGCCAGCAGCCGAACCCCGGGCTACGAGCAGTACTTC; CDR3 protein: CASSRTPGYEQYF
clone size: NA; D gene: NA; V gene: TRBV25-1; J gene: TRBJ2-5; CDR3 DNA: TGTGCCAGCAGCCCCAGTCCCCTTAGGTACCAAGAGACCCAGTACTTC; CDR3 protein: CASSPSPLRYQETQYF
clone size: NA; D gene: NA; V gene: TRBV2; J gene: TRBJ2-7; CDR3 DNA: TGTGCCAGCAGTGACGGGCGGAGGTCCTACGAGCAGTACTTC; CDR3 protein: CASSDGRRSYEQYF
clone size: NA; D gene: NA; V gene: TRBV21-1; J gene: TRBJ2-7; CDR3 DNA: TGTGCCAGCAGTCTTACCCCGGGACAGGGGTGTCGCGAGCAGTACTTC; CDR3 protein: CASSLTPGQGCREQYF
clone size: NA; D gene: NA; V gene: TRBV5-4; J gene: TRBJ2-1; CDR3 DNA: TGTGCCAGCAGCTATGGGGGGGAGCAGTTCTTC; CDR3 protein: CASSYGGEQFF
clone size: NA; D gene: NA; V gene: TRBV28; J gene: TRBJ2-7; CDR3 DNA: TGTGCCAGCAGTCTTACGCAGGGTGGGTACGAGCAGTACTTC; CDR3 protein: CASSLTQGGYEQYF
clone size: NA; D gene: TRBD2; V gene: TRBV27; J gene: TRBJ2-7; CDR3 DNA: TGTGCCAGCAGTCTAAGCGGGAGATACGAGCAGTACTTC; CDR3 protein: CASSLSGRYEQYF
clone size: NA; D gene: NA; V gene: TRBV7-9; J gene: TRBJ1-5; CDR3 DNA: TGTGCCAGCAGCTTCGGGGGCGCTTGGCAGCCCCAGCATTTT; CDR3 protein: CASSFGGAWQPQHF